Below are 11 T cell receptor beta chains sequenced from a single sample in a study of blood T cells in healthy people across ages (dated by TCRdb to the mid-2010s). Library generation was performed with 5' RACE. These reads were obtained on an Illumina HiSeq 2500. A second PCR of roughly 6 to 11 cycles was run with a J-beta primer mix and a sample-barcoded 5' primer. TCRdb's own reprocessing of the public reads used fastp at Q25 and MiXCR and kept productive beta chains. CDR3 protein duplicates are merged, each entry listing the most common genes and DNA. Recorded for this sample are roughly 800,000 distinct CDR3 sequences; roughly 50% of them occurred a single time. The ten biggest clones cover approximately 40% of the sample. Sequenced input: blood. The receptors originated from an elderly man in good health.

There are a few counts of this clonotype. This chain links TRBV24-1 with TRBJ2-1; TRBD2 aligns across 7 bases. The CDR3 is 18 amino acids. Germline CDR1 and CDR2: KGHDR and SFDVKD. Losses at the gene ends were 1 base for V and 7 bases for J; bases not matched to a gene: 15. In DNA form, the CDR3 reads TGTGCCACCAGTGATTTACCTCTAGCGGAGGGAAGGGCGAATGAGCAGTTCTTC. As protein: CATSDLPLAEGRANEQFF.

This rearrangement joins TRBV4-2 to TRBJ1-1; D may be TRBD1 (6 bases). The CDR3 extends over 13 amino acids. Deletions cut 3 bases from V and 4 bases from J, with 9 bases between. Germline V gene lookup returns CDR1 LGHNA and CDR2 YNFKEQ. CDR3 region: CASSQGTSTEAFF. The CDR3 nucleotides read TGTGCCAGCAGCCAGGGGACAAGCACTGAAGCTTTCTTT.

In the case of this clonotype: Germline is not matched at one junction end, which may reflect a read error. This sequence joins TRBV7-8 and TRBJ2-7; D assignment may be TRBD1 or TRBD2 (5 bases each). Per the germline V gene, CDR1 is SGHVS and CDR2 is FQNEAQ. This CDR3 has 14 residues. DNA for the CDR3: TGTACCAGCAGCCACGGGGACGGAACCTACGAGCAGTACTTC. It encodes CTSSHGDGTYEQYF. Full variable domain (remainder filled in from reference TRBV7-8 and TRBJ2-7): GAGVSQSPRYKVAKRGQDVALRCDPISGHVSLFWYQQALGQGPEFLTYFQNEAQLDKSGLPSDRFFAERPEGSVSTLKIQRTQQEDSAVYLCTSSHGDGTYEQYFGPGTRLTVT.

CDR3 nucleotide sequence: TGTGCCATCAGCGCCAGGGGCATCTTGGACACTGAAGCTTTCTTT. This codes for CAISARGILDTEAFF. V is TRBV10-3 and J is TRBJ1-1; D possibly corresponds to TRBD1 (6 bases). The CDR3 contains 15 residues. Germline values: CDR1 ENHRY, CDR2 SYGVKD. Between the trimmed V and J ends, which lost 6 bases and 3 bases, there was a span of 17 bases.

At least ten counts were recorded for this clonotype. The V and J genes are TRBV20-1 and TRBJ2-2; the D is unclear. CDR1 and CDR2 from the germline V gene are DFQATT and SNEGSKA (reference sequence). V was shortened by 1 base and J by 4 bases, with 13 bases between the two germline ends. CDR3 length: 15 amino acids. The CDR3 DNA sequence: TGCAGTGCTAGAGGCCGGTCTGGGTCCACCGGGGAGCTGTTTTTT. Amino acids: CSARGRSGSTGELFF.

The chain recombines TRBV10-1 with TRBJ2-1, with 8 bases identical to TRBD2. The germline V gene encodes CDR1 WNHNN and CDR2 SYGVQD (reference sequence). Losses at the gene ends were 9 bases for V and 9 bases for J; bases not matched to a gene: 10. This CDR3 spans 13 amino acids. The CDR3: CASSPGLGIEQFF. Here the CDR3 DNA reads TGCGCCAGTTCACCGGGACTAGGGATTGAGCAGTTCTTC.

V gene TRBV18 combines with J gene TRBJ2-7; D tentatively fits TRBD1 or TRBD2 (5 bases each). CDR1 KGHSH and CDR2 LQKENI come from the germline V gene. With 7 bases removed from V and 0 bases from J, the gap between germline ends came to 10 bases. CDR3 length: 13 residues. The CDR3 is CASYRDGSYEQYF. CDR3 in DNA: TGTGCCAGCTACCGGGACGGCTCCTACGAGCAGTACTTC.

The table lists this clonotype with a few counts. The CDR3 DNA follows: TGTGCCAGCAGACAGACTAGCGGGTCCTACGAGCAGTACTTC. Translation gives CASRQTSGSYEQYF. The chain uses TRBV6-1 and TRBJ2-7; 10 positions agree with TRBD2. Germline values: CDR1 MNHNS, CDR2 SASEGT. The CDR3 has 14 residues. With V trimmed by 6 bases and J by 1 base, 3 bases remained unmatched.

This clonotype occurred a few times. The rearrangement joins TRBV5-5 to TRBJ1-2; unclear D gene. The CDR3 sequence is 15 residues long. Trimming removed 5 bases at V and 2 bases at J, with 16 bases between. Germline V lookup: CDR1 SGHKS, CDR2 YYEKEE (reference sequence). The CDR3 loop reads CASSPPGRTNYGYTF. CDR3 bases: TGTGCCAGCAGTCCCCCCGGGAGGACCAACTATGGCTACACCTTC.

This clonotype was picked up one time. V is TRBV20-1 and J is TRBJ2-5; 7 bases match TRBD1. CDR3 length: 15 residues. Germline CDR1 and CDR2: DFQATT and SNEGSKA (reference sequence). With V trimmed by 2 bases and J by 2 bases, 8 bases remained unmatched. The CDR3 loop reads CSARPGQVKQETQYF. The CDR3 bases are TGCAGTGCTAGACCTGGACAGGTGAAACAAGAGACCCAGTACTTC.

The chain links TRBV6-5 to TRBJ2-4, with D tentatively TRBD2 (6 bases). The germline V gene has CDR1 MNHEY and CDR2 SVGAGI. The CDR3 loop spans 12 amino acids. Trimming shortened V by 2 bases and J by 8 bases, and 7 bases separated the two germline ends. CDR3 nucleotide sequence: TGTGCCAGCAGTTACGGAGGGGACATTCAGTACTTC. Translated, it gives CASSYGGDIQYF.